What follows are 5 T cell receptor beta chains derived from one specimen sequenced in a study of T cell repertoires in cytomegalovirus infection. MiXCR, applied by TCRdb to the reads, yields one record per CDR3 protein. The sample has about 890,000 distinct CDR3 sequences, approximately 31% seen once. No antigen is known for these receptors. This specimen consisted of cultured CD8+ T cells from PBMCs, obtained from culture after CMV antigen stimulation. Receptor source: a human donor in good health (CMV status not recorded). Some clones in this sample may be carry-over from other donors' samples.

J is TRBJ1-2 and V is TRBV6-5; D remains unclear. From germline, CDR1 is MNHEY and CDR2 SVGAGI. V was shortened by 3 bases and J by 3 bases, with 14 bases between the two germline ends. The CDR3 extends over 15 amino acids. The CDR3 bases are TGTGCCAGCAGTTATAAAAAGGGCCCGGACTATGGCTACACCTTC. Translation gives CASSYKKGPDYGYTF.

This clonotype occurred a few times. The chain employs TRBV7-8 and TRBJ1-4, with 7 bases fitting TRBD1. The V and J ends lost 5 bases and 6 bases, in that order; junction bases with no gene match: 9. This CDR3 contains 15 residues. CDR1 and CDR2 (germline): SGHVS, FQNEAQ. The CDR3 sequence is CASSPSTGRHEKLFF. CDR3 nucleotide sequence: TGTGCCAGCAGCCCATCGACAGGGCGGCATGAAAAACTGTTTTTT. Drawing the rest from reference TRBV7-8 and TRBJ1-4, the complete variable domain is GAGVSQSPRYKVAKRGQDVALRCDPISGHVSLFWYQQALGQGPEFLTYFQNEAQLDKSGLPSDRFFAERPEGSVSTLKIQRTQQEDSAVYLCASSPSTGRHEKLFFGSGTQLSVL.

This clonotype was recorded at least ten times. The rearrangement uses TRBV7-2 and TRBJ2-1; D call uncertain. Looked up from germline, CDR1 is SGHTA and CDR2 is FQGNSA. The length of the CDR3 is 14 residues. Deletions cut 2 bases from V and 8 bases from J, with 13 bases between. The CDR3 reads CASSLSPYSDEQFF. The CDR3 DNA reads as TGTGCCAGCAGCTTATCCCCGTACAGCGATGAGCAGTTCTTC. The entire variable domain, with the rest obtained from reference TRBV7-2 and TRBJ2-1, is as follows: GAGVSQSPSNKVTEKGKDVELRCDPISGHTALYWYRQSLGQGLEFLIYFQGNSAPDKSGLPSDRFSAERTGGSVSTLTIQRTQQEDSAVYLCASSLSPYSDEQFFGPGTRLTVL.

About this clonotype: Likely a read error: the CDR3 ends without its conserved phenylalanine or tryptophan. This chain links TRBV2 with TRBJ2-3; 9 nucleotides agree with TRBD1. The CDR3 runs to 14 residues. CDR1 is SNHLY and CDR2 is FYNNEI in the germline V gene. With V trimmed by 3 bases and J by 6 bases, 4 bases remained unmatched. The CDR3 is CASSEGQGTDTQYV. Here the CDR3 DNA reads TGTGCCAGCAGTGAGGGACAGGGAACGGATACGCAGTATGTT.

This clonotype was observed once. The CDR3 is CASSAGTGGSDTQYF. For the CDR3, the DNA is TGTGCCAGCAGCGCCGGGACAGGGGGCTCAGATACGCAGTATTTT. This sequence joins TRBV7-2 and TRBJ2-3; 12 bases match TRBD1. Looked up from germline, CDR1 is SGHTA and CDR2 is FQGNSA. Trimming at V came to 5 bases and at J to 4 bases, leaving 4 bases not matched to a gene. The CDR3 extends over 15 amino acids.